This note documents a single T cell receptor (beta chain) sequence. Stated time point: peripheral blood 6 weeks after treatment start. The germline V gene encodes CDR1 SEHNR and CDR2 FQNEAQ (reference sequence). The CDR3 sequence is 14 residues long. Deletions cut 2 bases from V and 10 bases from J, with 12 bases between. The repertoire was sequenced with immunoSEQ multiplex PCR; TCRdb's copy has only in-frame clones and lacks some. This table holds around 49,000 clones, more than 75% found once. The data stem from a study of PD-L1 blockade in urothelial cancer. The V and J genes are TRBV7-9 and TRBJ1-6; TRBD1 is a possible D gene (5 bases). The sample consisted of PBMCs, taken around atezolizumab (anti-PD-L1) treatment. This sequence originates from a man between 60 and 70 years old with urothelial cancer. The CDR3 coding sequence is TGTGCCAGCAGCTTAACTGGGGCACGGTCACCCCTCCACTTT. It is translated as CASSLTGARSPLHF.